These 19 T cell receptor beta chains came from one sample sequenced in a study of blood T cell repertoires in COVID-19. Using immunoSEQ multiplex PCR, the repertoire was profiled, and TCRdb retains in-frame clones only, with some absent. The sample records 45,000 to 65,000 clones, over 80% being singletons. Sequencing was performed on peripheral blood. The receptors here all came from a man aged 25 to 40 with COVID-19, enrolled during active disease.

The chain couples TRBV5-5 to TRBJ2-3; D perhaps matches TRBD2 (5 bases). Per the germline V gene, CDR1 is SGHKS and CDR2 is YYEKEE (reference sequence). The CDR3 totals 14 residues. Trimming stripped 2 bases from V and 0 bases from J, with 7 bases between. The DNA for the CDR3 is TGTGCCAGCAGCTTTGGCGGGAGCACAGATACGCAGTATTTT. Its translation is CASSFGGSTDTQYF. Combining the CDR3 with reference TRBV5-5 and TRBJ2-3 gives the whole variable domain DAGVTQSPTHLIKTRGQQVTLRCSPISGHKSVSWYQQVLGQGPQFIFQYYEKEERGRGNFPDRFSARQFPNYSSELNVNALLLGDSALYLCASSFGGSTDTQYFGPGTRLTVL.

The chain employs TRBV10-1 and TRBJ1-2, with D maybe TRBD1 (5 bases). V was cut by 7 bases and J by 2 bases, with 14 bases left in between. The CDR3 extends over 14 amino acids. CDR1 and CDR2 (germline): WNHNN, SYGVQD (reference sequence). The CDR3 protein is CASKVWTNNYGYTF. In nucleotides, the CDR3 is TGCGCCAGCAAGGTGTGGACAAACAACTATGGCTACACCTTC.

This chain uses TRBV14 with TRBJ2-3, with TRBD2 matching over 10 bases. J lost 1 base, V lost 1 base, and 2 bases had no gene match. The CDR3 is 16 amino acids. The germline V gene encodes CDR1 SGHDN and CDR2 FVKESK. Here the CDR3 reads CASSQGGTSGTDTQYF. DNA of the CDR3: TGTGCCAGCAGCCAAGGAGGGACTAGCGGCACAGATACGCAGTATTTT.

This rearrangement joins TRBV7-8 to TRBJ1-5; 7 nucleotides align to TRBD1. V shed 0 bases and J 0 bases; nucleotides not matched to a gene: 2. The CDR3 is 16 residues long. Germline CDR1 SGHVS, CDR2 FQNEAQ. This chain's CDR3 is CASSLADRVSNQPQHF. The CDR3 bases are TGTGCCAGCAGCTTAGCCGACAGGGTTAGCAATCAGCCCCAGCATTTT.

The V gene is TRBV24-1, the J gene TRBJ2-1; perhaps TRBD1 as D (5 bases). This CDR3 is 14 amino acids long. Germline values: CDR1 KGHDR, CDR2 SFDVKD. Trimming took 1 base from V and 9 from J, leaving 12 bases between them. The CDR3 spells CATSDFGAIGEQFF. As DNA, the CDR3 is TGTGCCACCAGTGATTTTGGGGCCATAGGTGAGCAGTTCTTC.

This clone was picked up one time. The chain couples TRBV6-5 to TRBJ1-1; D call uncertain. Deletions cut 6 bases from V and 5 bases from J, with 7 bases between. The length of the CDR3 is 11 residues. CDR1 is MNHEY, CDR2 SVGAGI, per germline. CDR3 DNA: TGTGCCAGCAGAGGAGGAACTGAAGCTTTCTTT. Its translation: CASRGGTEAFF.

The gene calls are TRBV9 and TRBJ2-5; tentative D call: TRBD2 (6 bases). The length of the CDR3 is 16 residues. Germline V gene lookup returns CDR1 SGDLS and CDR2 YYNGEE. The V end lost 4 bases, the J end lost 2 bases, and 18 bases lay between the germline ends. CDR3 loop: CASSLGGAGRQETQYF. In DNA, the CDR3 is TGTGCCAGCAGCTTAGGCGGGGCAGGCCGTCAAGAGACCCAGTACTTC.

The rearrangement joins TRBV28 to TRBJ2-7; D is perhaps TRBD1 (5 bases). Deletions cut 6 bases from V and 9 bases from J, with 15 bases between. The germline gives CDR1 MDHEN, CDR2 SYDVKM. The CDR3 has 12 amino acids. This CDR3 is CASSAWNDRQYF. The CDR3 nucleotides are TGTGCCAGCAGCGCTTGGAATGACAGGCAGTACTTC.

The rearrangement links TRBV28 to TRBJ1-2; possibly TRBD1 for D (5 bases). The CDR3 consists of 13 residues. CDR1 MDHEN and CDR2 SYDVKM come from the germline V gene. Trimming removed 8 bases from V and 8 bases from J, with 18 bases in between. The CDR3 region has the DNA TGTGCCAGCGGACCCGGGGGGAGGGGAGGCTACACCTTC. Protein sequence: CASGPGGRGGYTF.

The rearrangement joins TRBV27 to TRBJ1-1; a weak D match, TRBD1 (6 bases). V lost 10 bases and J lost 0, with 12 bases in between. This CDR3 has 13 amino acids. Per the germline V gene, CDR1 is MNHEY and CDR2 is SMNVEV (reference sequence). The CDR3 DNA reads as TGTGCCATCCGGGACATTTTGAACACTGAAGCTTTCTTT. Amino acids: CAIRDILNTEAFF.

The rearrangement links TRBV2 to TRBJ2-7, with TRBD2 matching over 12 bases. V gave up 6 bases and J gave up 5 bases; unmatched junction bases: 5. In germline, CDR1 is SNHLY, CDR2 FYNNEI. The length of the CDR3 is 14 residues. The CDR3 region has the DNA TGTGCCAGCAGGACTAGCGGGAGAACCAACGAGCAGTACTTC. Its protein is CASRTSGRTNEQYF.

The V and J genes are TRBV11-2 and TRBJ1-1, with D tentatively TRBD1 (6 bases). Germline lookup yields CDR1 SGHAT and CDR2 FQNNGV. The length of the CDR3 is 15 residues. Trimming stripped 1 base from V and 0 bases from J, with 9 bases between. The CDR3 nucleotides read TGTGCCAGCAGCTTAGCCGGACAGTTGAACACTGAAGCTTTCTTT. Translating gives CASSLAGQLNTEAFF.

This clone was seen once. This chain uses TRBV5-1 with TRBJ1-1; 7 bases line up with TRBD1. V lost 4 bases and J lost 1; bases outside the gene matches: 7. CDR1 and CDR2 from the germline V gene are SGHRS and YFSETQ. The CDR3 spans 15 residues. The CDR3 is CASSPSTGPNTEAFF. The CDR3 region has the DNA TGCGCCAGCAGCCCATCGACAGGGCCGAACACTGAAGCTTTCTTT.

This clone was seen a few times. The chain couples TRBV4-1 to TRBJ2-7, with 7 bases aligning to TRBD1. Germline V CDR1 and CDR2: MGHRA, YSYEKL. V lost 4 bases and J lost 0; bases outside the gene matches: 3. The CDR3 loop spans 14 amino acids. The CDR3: CASSLTGNSYEQYF. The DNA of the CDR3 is TGCGCCAGCAGCCTGACAGGGAACTCCTACGAGCAGTACTTC.

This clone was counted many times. The CDR3 loop is CAISDKESNYGYTF. The CDR3 DNA reads TGTGCCATCAGTGATAAGGAGTCTAACTATGGCTACACCTTC. V usage is TRBV10-3 and J usage is TRBJ1-2; D is unclear. The CDR3 totals 14 residues. Germline V gene lookup returns CDR1 ENHRY and CDR2 SYGVKD. Trimming removed 3 bases at V and 0 bases at J, with 8 bases between.

DNA of the CDR3: TGTGCCAGCAGCCTAGGACAGGGGTCTTCCTACGAGCAGTACTTC. Protein sequence: CASSLGQGSSYEQYF. The chain couples TRBV25-1 to TRBJ2-7, with TRBD1 matching 9 bases. The CDR3 totals 15 residues. Germline CDR1 is MGHDK and CDR2 is SYGVNS. The V segment lost 6 bases and the J segment 1 base; nucleotides outside the gene matches: 7.

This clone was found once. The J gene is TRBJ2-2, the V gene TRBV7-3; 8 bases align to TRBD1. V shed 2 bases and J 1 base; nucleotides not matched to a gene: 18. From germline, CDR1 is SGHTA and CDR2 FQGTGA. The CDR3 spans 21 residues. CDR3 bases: TGTGCCAGCAGCTTATCGTTTGCGGTAAGGAGGGGACAGGTGAACACCGGGGAGCTGTTTTTT. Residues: CASSLSFAVRRGQVNTGELFF.

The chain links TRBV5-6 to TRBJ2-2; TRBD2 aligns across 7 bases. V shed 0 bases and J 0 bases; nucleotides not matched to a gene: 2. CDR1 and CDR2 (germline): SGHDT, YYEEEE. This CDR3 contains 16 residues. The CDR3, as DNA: TGTGCCAGCAGCTTGGTGGCGGGGGCGAACACCGGGGAGCTGTTTTTT. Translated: CASSLVAGANTGELFF.

DNA for the CDR3: TGTGCCAGCAGCTTCTCAGGGGTCGCAAACACCATATATTTT. It encodes CASSFSGVANTIYF. This rearrangement joins TRBV5-4 to TRBJ1-3, with a possible D match to TRBD1 (6 bases). There are 14 residues in the CDR3. Trimming shortened V by 2 bases and J by 6 bases, and 12 bases separated the two germline ends. CDR1 and CDR2 from the germline V gene are SGHNT and YYREEE (reference sequence). The entire variable domain, with the rest obtained from reference TRBV5-4 and TRBJ1-3, is as follows: ETGVTQSPTHLIKTRGQQVTLRCSSQSGHNTVSWYQQALGQGPQFIFQYYREEENGRGNFPPRFSGLQFPNYSSELNVNALELDDSALYLCASSFSGVANTIYFGEGSWLTVV.